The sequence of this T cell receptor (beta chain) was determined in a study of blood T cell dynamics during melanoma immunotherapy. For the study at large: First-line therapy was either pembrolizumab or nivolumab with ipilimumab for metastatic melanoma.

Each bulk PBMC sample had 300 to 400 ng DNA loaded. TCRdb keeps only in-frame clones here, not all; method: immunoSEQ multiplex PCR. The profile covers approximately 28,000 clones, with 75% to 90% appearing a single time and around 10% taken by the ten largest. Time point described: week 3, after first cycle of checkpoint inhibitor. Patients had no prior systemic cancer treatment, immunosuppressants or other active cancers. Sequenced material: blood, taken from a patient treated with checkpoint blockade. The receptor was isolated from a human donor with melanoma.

CDR3 residues: CASIKDRGLGNQPQHF. CDR3 in DNA: TGTGCCAGCATCAAGGACAGGGGGCTTGGCAATCAGCCCCAGCATTTT. The chain carries TRBV2 and TRBJ1-5; TRBD1 matches 11 bases. Trimming at V came to 7 bases and at J to 2 bases, leaving 7 bases not matched to a gene. Germline V gene lookup returns CDR1 SNHLY and CDR2 FYNNEI. The CDR3 has 16 residues.